The clone carrying this TCR beta chain came up once. Its antigen is unknown. Germline V gives CDR1 SGHKS, CDR2 YYEKEE (reference sequence). The V gene lost 2 bases and the J gene lost 2 bases, with 10 bases spanning the gap. CDR3 length equals 14 residues. This sample was taken from a study of radiation and T cells in renal cell carcinoma. Libraries were prepared by immunoSEQ multiplex PCR; TCRdb keeps only in-frame clonotypes and omits some of them. The top ten hold approximately 12% of the sample, which has about 20,000 clones, about 60% seen once. Sample treatment: 15 Gy SBRT to primary tumor, nephrectomy 4 weeks later. Clear cell pathology was present in this patient's renal cell carcinoma. Study results and caveats: Sampling covered only about 0.97 g of each tumor. In nephrectomy-only tumors, top 100 clonotypes averaged roughly 45%, versus roughly 50% irradiated.

This clonotype originated in a woman between 70 and 85 years old with renal cell carcinoma. Sequenced here: tumor tissue, sampled from a patient whose treatment included radiotherapy and nephrectomy. V is TRBV5-5 and J is TRBJ1-1; no definite D call. The CDR3 sequence: CASSFRGGNTEAFF. The CDR3 coding sequence is TGTGCCAGCAGCTTCCGGGGTGGAAACACTGAAGCTTTCTTT. Using reference TRBV5-5 and TRBJ1-1 for the parts outside the CDR3, the full variable domain is DAGVTQSPTHLIKTRGQQVTLRCSPISGHKSVSWYQQVLGQGPQFIFQYYEKEERGRGNFPDRFSARQFPNYSSELNVNALLLGDSALYLCASSFRGGNTEAFFGQGTRLTVV.